These T cell receptor beta chains were read from a single sample in a study of OX40 agonist ivuxolimab in advanced cancers. The table came from immunoSEQ multiplex PCR; TCRdb's copy has only in-frame clones and leaves some out. The data hold roughly 66,000 clones, with 80% to 85% observed a single time. The material was CD4+ or CD8+ T cells sorted from blood, obtained in a trial of the OX40 agonist ivuxolimab. These receptors all stem from an adult with an advanced solid tumor such as melanoma, head and neck, liver or kidney cancer. CDR3s include the opening cysteine and the closing phenylalanine or tryptophan. The order of the fields is clone size, D gene, J gene, V gene, CDR3 protein, CDR3 DNA. D genes are given only for firm matches. Only part of the rows carry a size: once, few, many, or a class if the clone is expanded.

>-|TRBD1|TRBJ1-1|TRBV5-1
CASKSGTGNTEAFF
TGCGCCAGCAAAAGTGGGACAGGGAACACTGAAGCTTTCTTT
>-|-|TRBJ2-3|TRBV25-1
CASSVSRVRTDTQYF
TGTGCCAGCAGTGTGAGTAGGGTTCGGACAGATACGCAGTATTTT
>-|-|TRBJ2-1|TRBV28
CASRTPPGTRQFF
TGTGCCAGCAGGACCCCCCCAGGAACGCGGCAGTTCTTC
>-|-|TRBJ2-2|TRBV11-3
CASSLVMAGELFF
TGTGCCAGCAGCTTAGTAATGGCCGGGGAGCTGTTTTTT
>few|TRBD2|TRBJ2-1|TRBV28
CASRDRSGSPYNEQFF
TGTGCCAGCAGGGACCGTAGCGGGAGCCCCTACAATGAGCAGTTCTTC
>few|-|TRBJ2-2|TRBV10-2
CASCRRVSESNTGELFF
TGCGCCAGCTGCCGACGGGTGTCGGAATCGAACACCGGGGAGCTGTTTTTT
>once|TRBD1|TRBJ2-7|TRBV5-1
CASSVQSGTGNYEQYF
TGCGCCAGCAGCGTTCAATCCGGGACAGGGAACTACGAGCAGTACTTC
>-|TRBD2|TRBJ2-1|TRBV9
CASSGRIRTSGSRDNEQFF
TGTGCCAGCAGCGGACGTATAAGGACTAGCGGGAGTCGGGACAATGAGCAGTTCTTC
>-|TRBD1|TRBJ1-1|TRBV10-3
CAIRAGTVNTEAFF
TGTGCCATCAGGGCCGGGACAGTGAACACTGAAGCTTTCTTT
>-|-|TRBJ1-1|TRBV11-3
CASSTHAGTEAFF
TGTGCCAGCAGCACCCACGCGGGAACTGAAGCTTTCTTT
>few|-|TRBJ1-5|TRBV19
CASSIRSGFSNQPQHF
TGTGCCAGTAGTATTAGATCTGGGTTTAGCAATCAGCCCCAGCATTTT
>-|-|TRBJ2-7|TRBV27
CASSLLGPYEQYF
TGTGCCAGCAGTTTATTAGGACCCTACGAGCAGTACTTC
>-|-|TRBJ2-1|TRBV29-1
CSVSGTGSSYNEQFF
TGCAGCGTTTCAGGGACTGGCAGCTCCTACAATGAGCAGTTCTTC
>-|TRBD1|TRBJ2-5|TRBV13
CASSRYGTDQETQYF
TGTGCCAGCAGTCGATACGGGACAGACCAAGAGACCCAGTACTTC
>-|TRBD2|TRBJ2-7|TRBV5-4
CASSLAGSGRAPYEQYF
TGTGCCAGCAGCTTGGCGGGGAGCGGGAGGGCCCCCTACGAGCAGTACTTC
>-|TRBD2|TRBJ2-7|TRBV7-2
CASSLGGTSAYEQYF
TGTGCCAGCAGCTTAGGGGGGACTAGCGCCTACGAGCAGTACTTC
>-|TRBD2|TRBJ2-7|TRBV9
CASSVTSGASYEQYF
TGTGCCAGCAGCGTTACTAGCGGGGCCTCCTACGAGCAGTACTTC
>-|TRBD1|TRBJ2-3|TRBV18
CASSPLTGGIDTQYF
TGTGCCAGCTCACCACTCACAGGGGGCATCGATACGCAGTATTTT
>few|TRBD1|TRBJ2-7|TRBV12-5
CASGLTGNSYEQYF
TGTGCTAGTGGCTTGACAGGGAACTCCTACGAGCAGTACTTC
>-|-|TRBJ2-5|TRBV29-1
CSVVVSQETQYF
TGCAGCGTTGTCGTCAGCCAAGAGACCCAGTACTTC
>few|TRBD2|TRBJ2-7|TRBV19
CASRIAGGPDEQYF
TGTGCCAGTAGAATAGCGGGAGGGCCTGACGAGCAGTACTTC
>-|TRBD1|TRBJ1-2|TRBV28
CASRQGPGGTYGYTF
TGTGCCAGCAGACAGGGGCCGGGAGGGACTTATGGCTACACCTTC